The 19 T cell receptor beta chains listed next were all sequenced from one sample in a study of metastatic and nonmetastatic thyroid tumors. MiXCR re-clonotyped the PCR reads for TCRdb. The data show about 14,000 clones, 20% to 30% seen once. All patients were treatment-naive before thyroid surgery. The sample consisted of blood. These receptors were obtained from a female donor with papillary thyroid cancer or a benign thyroid nodule (not recorded which). Some clones in this sample may be carry-over from other donors' samples.

This clone was recorded many times. The rearrangement joins TRBV5-1 to TRBJ1-1; 7 bases match TRBD1. The V gene's germline CDR1 is SGHRS and CDR2 YFSETQ. The CDR3 loop spans 15 amino acids. Trimming took 0 bases from V and 1 from J; bases not matched to a gene: 3. The CDR3 region has the DNA TGCGCCAGCAGCTTGGAAGGGGGCAAGAACACTGAAGCTTTCTTT. It is translated as CASSLEGGKNTEAFF. Full variable domain (rest looked up from reference TRBV5-1 and TRBJ1-1): KAGVTQTPRYLIKTRGQQVTLSCSPISGHRSVSWYQQTPGQGLQFLFEYFSETQRNKGNFPGRFSGRQFSNSRSEMNVSTLELGDSALYLCASSLEGGKNTEAFFGQGTRLTVV.

The rearrangement uses TRBV30 and TRBJ2-7, with D unresolved. CDR1 and CDR2 from the germline V gene are GTSNPN and SVGIG (reference sequence). V lost 8 bases, J lost 0 bases, and 14 bases lay in between. The CDR3 is 13 amino acids. CDR3 nucleotides: TGTGCCAGTCACAGCGAGAGCTCCTACGAGCAGTACTTC. It is translated as CASHSESSYEQYF.

The gene calls are TRBV30 and TRBJ1-6; 7 bases map to TRBD1. J was trimmed by 14 bases and V by 3 bases; bases with no gene match: 7. Per the germline V gene, CDR1 is GTSNPN and CDR2 is SVGIG (reference sequence). The CDR3 extends over 12 amino acids. The CDR3 spells CAWRGQVVTLHF. The CDR3 region has the DNA TGTGCCTGGAGAGGACAGGTTGTCACCCTCCACTTT.

This clone is termed medium-sized (0.01 to 0.1%). The chain combines TRBV6-1 with TRBJ1-6; tentative D call: TRBD1 (5 bases). The CDR3 extends over 15 amino acids. The germline V gene encodes CDR1 MNHNS and CDR2 SASEGT. V gave up 5 bases and J gave up 7 bases, with 15 bases separating them. CDR3 sequence reads: CASSLGDFRNSPLHF. The CDR3 nucleotides read TGTGCCAGCAGTCTGGGGGACTTCAGGAATTCACCCCTCCACTTT.

This chain uses TRBV16 with TRBJ2-2; 7 bases align to TRBD2. CDR1 is KGHSY, CDR2 FQNENV, per germline. This CDR3 is 16 amino acids long. V shed 3 bases, J shed 4 bases, and the junction held 8 bases outside the gene matches. CDR3 residues: CASSHLAVAGTGELFF. The CDR3, as DNA: TGTGCCAGCAGCCATTTAGCGGTAGCGGGCACCGGGGAGCTGTTTTTT.

The chain has TRBV10-1 and TRBJ2-2; 9 positions agree with TRBD1. Germline V CDR1 and CDR2: WNHNN, SYGVQD (reference sequence). The CDR3 runs 17 residues. Trimming at V came to 0 bases and at J to 5 bases, leaving 7 bases not matched to a gene. The CDR3 sequence: CASSESIGGTGTGELFF. CDR3 nucleotide sequence: TGCGCCAGCAGTGAGTCTATCGGTGGGACAGGGACCGGGGAGCTGTTTTTT.

This clone was found a few times. This sequence joins TRBV6-1 and TRBJ1-2, with D possibly matching TRBD1 (5 bases). Trimming shortened V by 5 bases and J by 1 base, and 14 bases separated the two germline ends. Germline V CDR1 and CDR2: MNHNS, SASEGT. The CDR3 is made up of 15 amino acids. Here the CDR3 DNA reads TGTGCCAGCAGTCCTAAGGGGTCTTTTAACTATGGCTACACCTTC. This codes for CASSPKGSFNYGYTF.

This clone appeared a few times. The junction departs from germline at one end; a sequencing error may be responsible. The rearrangement links TRBV10-2 to TRBJ1-1; D uncertain. CDR1 is WSHSY and CDR2 is SAAADI in the germline V gene. The CDR3 is made up of 18 amino acids. The CDR3 is CTSSELPSARRMNTEAFF. For the CDR3, the DNA is TGCACCAGCAGTGAACTGCCCTCAGCGCGGCGCATGAACACTGAAGCTTTCTTT.

This clone was counted ten times or more. The rearrangement joins TRBV19 to TRBJ2-5; TRBD1 matches at 10 bases. There are 14 residues in the CDR3. Unmatched junction bases numbered 4, after V lost 5 bases and J lost 4 bases. Germline CDR1 reads LNHDA; CDR2 reads SQIVND (reference sequence). The CDR3 DNA is TGTGCCAGTAGTCTAAGGACAGGGGGAGAGACCCAGTACTTC. Translated: CASSLRTGGETQYF.

This clone was seen ten or more times. The chain couples TRBV5-1 to TRBJ1-5; TRBD1 might be the D (5 bases). The CDR3 runs 15 residues. V lost 1 base and J 2 bases, leaving 10 bases between the germline ends. Germline CDR1 and CDR2: SGHRS and YFSETQ. CDR3 region: CASSLTGTRNQPQHF. CDR3 DNA sequence: TGCGCCAGCAGCTTGACCGGGACTCGCAATCAGCCCCAGCATTTT.

This clone is labeled medium-sized. Written as DNA, the CDR3 is TGTGCCAGCATCGGGCTAGCGGTCTTGACAGATACGCAGTATTTT. Amino acids: CASIGLAVLTDTQYF. The V gene is TRBV28, the J gene TRBJ2-3; 7 bases fit TRBD2. This CDR3 has 15 amino acids. The junction had 10 bases not matched to a gene; V was cut back by 7 bases and J by 3 bases. From germline, CDR1 is MDHEN and CDR2 SYDVKM.

This clone showed up many times. The gene calls are TRBV20-1 and TRBJ2-1; maybe TRBD2 (6 bases). This CDR3 contains 14 residues. The V gene's germline CDR1 is DFQATT and CDR2 SNEGSKA (reference sequence). V lost 4 bases and J 0 bases, leaving 10 bases between the germline ends. In DNA, the CDR3 is TGCAGTGCTACCCTCGGGAGCTCCTACAATGAGCAGTTCTTC. Translation gives CSATLGSSYNEQFF.

This clone was counted between two and nine times. The V and J genes are TRBV6-2 or TRBV6-3 and TRBJ2-3, with D tentatively TRBD1 (7 bases). This CDR3 has 16 amino acids. Germline V lookup: CDR1 MNHEY, CDR2 SVGEGT. Trimming took off 0 bases at V and 0 bases at J, with 10 bases between the two ends. CDR3 coding DNA: TGTGCCAGCAGTTACTCGCCAGGGGGGAGCACAGATACGCAGTATTTT. Amino acids: CASSYSPGGSTDTQYF.

Many counts were recorded for this clone. This rearrangement joins TRBV18 to TRBJ1-3; D is ambiguous. In germline, CDR1 is KGHSH, CDR2 LQKENI. V dropped 4 bases and J dropped 0 bases, with 13 bases sitting between them. The CDR3 runs to 16 residues. This CDR3 reads CASSRQTDYSGNTIYF. The CDR3, as DNA: TGTGCCAGCTCACGACAAACGGACTACTCTGGAAACACCATATATTTT. Filled out from reference TRBV18 and TRBJ1-3, the complete variable domain reads NAGVMQNPRHLVRRRGQEARLRCSPMKGHSHVYWYRQLPEEGLKFMVYLQKENIIDESGMPKERFSAEFPKEGPSILRIQQVVRGDSAAYFCASSRQTDYSGNTIYFGEGSWLTVV.

This clone was counted at least ten times. The genes are TRBV5-1 and TRBJ2-1; unclear D gene. This CDR3 region has 13 residues. CDR1 is SGHRS and CDR2 is YFSETQ in the germline V gene. The germline V and J ends were trimmed by 6 bases and 9 bases, with 16 bases remaining between them. The CDR3 coding sequence is TGCGCCAGCAAAGTAGAGGTTATGACTGAGCAGTTCTTC. Its translation: CASKVEVMTEQFF. Using reference TRBV5-1 and TRBJ2-1 for the parts outside the CDR3, the full variable domain is KAGVTQTPRYLIKTRGQQVTLSCSPISGHRSVSWYQQTPGQGLQFLFEYFSETQRNKGNFPGRFSGRQFSNSRSEMNVSTLELGDSALYLCASKVEVMTEQFFGPGTRLTVL.

This clone has only one observation. The gene calls are TRBV5-1 and TRBJ1-2; D gene unclear. The CDR3 has 16 amino acids. CDR1 is SGHRS, CDR2 YFSETQ, per germline. Trimming removed 4 bases from V and 4 bases from J, with 20 bases in between. CDR3 protein: CASSPAERPTFYGYTF. As DNA, the CDR3 is TGCGCCAGCAGCCCGGCTGAGAGGCCGACTTTCTATGGCTACACCTTC.

This chain links TRBV10-2 with TRBJ1-5; D uncertain. Per germline, CDR1 WSHSY and CDR2 SAAADI. This CDR3 comprises 15 residues. Trimming took 7 bases from V and 0 from J, leaving 13 bases between them. CDR3 DNA: TGCGCCAGCAAAAAAGGGCCTTATAGCAATCAGCCCCAGCATTTT. Its translation is CASKKGPYSNQPQHF.

This clone was counted at least ten times. The rearrangement uses TRBV30 and TRBJ2-3; 8 positions match TRBD1. CDR3 length equals 13 residues. The trim removed 3 bases at V and 5 bases at J, leaving 4 bases unmatched. Per the germline V gene, CDR1 is GTSNPN and CDR2 is SVGIG (reference sequence). The DNA for the CDR3 is TGTGCCTGGAGCCCAGGGGGCCGAGATACGCAGTATTTT. Protein: CAWSPGGRDTQYF.

In this sample, this clone is medium-sized. The J gene is TRBJ1-5, the V gene TRBV27; 11 nucleotides match TRBD1. This CDR3 contains 18 residues. Germline loops: CDR1 MNHEY, CDR2 SMNVEV (reference sequence). V shed 4 bases, J shed 3 bases, and the junction held 11 bases outside the gene matches. The CDR3: CASSSTDRGPGANQPQHF. The CDR3 DNA follows: TGTGCCAGCAGTTCTACGGACAGGGGGCCGGGGGCCAATCAGCCCCAGCATTTT.